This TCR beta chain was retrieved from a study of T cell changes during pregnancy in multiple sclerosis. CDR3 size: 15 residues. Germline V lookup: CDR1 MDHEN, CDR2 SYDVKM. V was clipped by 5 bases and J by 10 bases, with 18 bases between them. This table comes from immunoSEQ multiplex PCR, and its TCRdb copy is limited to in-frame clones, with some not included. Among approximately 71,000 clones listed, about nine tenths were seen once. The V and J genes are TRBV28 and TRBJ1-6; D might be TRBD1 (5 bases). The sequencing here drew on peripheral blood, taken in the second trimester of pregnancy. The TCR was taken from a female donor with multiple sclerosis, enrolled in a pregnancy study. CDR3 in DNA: TGTGCCAGCAGTCGTTCGGGACTGACGGGCTCACCCCTCCACTTT. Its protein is CASSRSGLTGSPLHF.